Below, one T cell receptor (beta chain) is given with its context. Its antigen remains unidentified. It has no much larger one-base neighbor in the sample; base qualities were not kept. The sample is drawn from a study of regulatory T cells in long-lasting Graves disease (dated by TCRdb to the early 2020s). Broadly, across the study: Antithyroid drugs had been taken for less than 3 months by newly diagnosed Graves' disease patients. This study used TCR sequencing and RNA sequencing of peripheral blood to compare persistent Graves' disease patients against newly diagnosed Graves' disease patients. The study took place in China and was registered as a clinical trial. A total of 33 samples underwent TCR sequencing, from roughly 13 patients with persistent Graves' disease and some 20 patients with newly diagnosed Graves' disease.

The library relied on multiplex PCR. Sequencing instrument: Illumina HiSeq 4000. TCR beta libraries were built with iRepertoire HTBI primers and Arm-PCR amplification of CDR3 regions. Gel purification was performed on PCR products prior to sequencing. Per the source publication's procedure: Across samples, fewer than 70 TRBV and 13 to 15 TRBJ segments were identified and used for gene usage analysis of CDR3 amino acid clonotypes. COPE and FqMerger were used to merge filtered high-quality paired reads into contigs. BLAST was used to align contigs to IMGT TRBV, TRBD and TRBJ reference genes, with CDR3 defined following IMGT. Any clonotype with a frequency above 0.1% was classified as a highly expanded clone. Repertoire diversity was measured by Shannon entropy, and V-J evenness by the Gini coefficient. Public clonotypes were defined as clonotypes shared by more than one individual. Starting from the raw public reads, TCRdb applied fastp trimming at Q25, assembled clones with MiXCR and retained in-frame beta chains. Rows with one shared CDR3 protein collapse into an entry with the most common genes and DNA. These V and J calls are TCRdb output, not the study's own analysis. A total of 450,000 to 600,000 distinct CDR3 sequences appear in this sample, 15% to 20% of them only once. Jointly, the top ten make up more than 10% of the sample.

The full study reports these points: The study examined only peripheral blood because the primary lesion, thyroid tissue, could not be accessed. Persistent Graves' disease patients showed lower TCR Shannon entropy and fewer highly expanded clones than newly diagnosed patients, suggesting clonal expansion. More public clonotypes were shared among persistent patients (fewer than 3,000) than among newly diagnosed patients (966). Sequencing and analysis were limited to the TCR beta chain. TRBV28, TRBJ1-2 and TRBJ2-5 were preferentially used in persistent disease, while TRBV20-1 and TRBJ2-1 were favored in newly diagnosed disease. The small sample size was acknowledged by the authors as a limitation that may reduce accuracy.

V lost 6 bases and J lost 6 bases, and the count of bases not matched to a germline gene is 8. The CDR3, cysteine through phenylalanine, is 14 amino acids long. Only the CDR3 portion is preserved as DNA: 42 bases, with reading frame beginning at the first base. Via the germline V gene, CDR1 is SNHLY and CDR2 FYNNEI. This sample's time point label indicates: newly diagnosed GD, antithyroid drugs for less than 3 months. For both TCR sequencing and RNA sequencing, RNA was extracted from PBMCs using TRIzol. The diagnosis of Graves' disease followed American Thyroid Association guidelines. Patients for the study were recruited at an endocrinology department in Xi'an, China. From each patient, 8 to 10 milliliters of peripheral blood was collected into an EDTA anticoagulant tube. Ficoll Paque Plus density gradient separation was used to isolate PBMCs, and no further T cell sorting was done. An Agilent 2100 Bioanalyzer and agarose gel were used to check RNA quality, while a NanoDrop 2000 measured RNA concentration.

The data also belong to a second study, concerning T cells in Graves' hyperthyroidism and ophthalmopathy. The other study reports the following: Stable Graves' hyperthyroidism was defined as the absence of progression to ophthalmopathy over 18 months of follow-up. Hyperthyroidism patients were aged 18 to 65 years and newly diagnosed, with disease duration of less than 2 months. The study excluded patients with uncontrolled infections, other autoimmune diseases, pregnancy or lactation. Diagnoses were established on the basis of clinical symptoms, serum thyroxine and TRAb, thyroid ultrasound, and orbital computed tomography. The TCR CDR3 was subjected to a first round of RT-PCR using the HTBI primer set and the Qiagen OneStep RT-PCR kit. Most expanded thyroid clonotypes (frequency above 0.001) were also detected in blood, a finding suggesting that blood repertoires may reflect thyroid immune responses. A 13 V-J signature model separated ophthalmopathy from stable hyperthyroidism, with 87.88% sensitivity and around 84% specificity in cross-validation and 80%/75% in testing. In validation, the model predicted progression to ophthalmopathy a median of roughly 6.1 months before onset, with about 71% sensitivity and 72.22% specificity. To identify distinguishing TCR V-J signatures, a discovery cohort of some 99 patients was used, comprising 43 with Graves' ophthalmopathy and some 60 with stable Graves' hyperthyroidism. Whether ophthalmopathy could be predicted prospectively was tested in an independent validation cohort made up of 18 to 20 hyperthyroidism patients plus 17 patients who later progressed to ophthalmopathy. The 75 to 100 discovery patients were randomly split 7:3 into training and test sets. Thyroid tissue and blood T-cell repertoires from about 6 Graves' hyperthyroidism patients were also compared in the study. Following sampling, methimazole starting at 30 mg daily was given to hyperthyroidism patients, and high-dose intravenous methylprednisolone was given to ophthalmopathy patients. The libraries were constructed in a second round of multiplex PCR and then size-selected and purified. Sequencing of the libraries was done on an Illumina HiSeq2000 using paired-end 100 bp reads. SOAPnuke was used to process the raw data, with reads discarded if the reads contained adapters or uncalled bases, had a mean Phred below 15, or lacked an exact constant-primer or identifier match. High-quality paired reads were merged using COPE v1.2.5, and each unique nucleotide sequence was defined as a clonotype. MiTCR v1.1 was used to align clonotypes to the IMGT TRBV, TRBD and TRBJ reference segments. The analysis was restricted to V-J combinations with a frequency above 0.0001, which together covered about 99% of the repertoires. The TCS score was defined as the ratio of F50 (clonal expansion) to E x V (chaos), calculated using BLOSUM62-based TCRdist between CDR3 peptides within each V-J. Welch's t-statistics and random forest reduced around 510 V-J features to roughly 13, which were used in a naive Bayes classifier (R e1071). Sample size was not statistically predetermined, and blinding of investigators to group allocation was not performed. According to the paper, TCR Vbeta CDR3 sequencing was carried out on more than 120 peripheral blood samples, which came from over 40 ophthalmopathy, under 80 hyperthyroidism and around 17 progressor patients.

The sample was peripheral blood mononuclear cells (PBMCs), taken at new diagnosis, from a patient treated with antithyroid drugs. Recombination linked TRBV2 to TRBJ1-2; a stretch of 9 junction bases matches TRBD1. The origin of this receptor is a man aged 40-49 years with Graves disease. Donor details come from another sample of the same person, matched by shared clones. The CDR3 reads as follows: CASSIRDRAHGYTF. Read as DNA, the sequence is TGTGCCAGCAGCATCCGGGACAGGGCTCATGGCTACACCTTC.